The sequence of this T cell receptor (beta chain) was determined in a study of cytomegalovirus exposure and HLA in healthy donors. Study at large: Both the roughly 120 validation repertoires and the approximately 700 first-cohort repertoires used the same platform, as reported by a later analysis.

Study-level results: The finding came from a later analysis; first-cohort TCR clusters tended to co-occur in the 130 or so validation repertoires. Rarity held for most TCR sequences, but there were some public TCRs that occurred in many donors.

Here immunoSEQ multiplex PCR was the method, and the copy in TCRdb shows in-frame clones only, minus some. The table has 55,000 to 75,000 clones, approximately 96% seen once; the top ten hold roughly 1.4%. The CDR3 is 11 amino acids. V shed 0 bases and J shed 12 bases, with 9 bases lying between them. The germline gives CDR1 DFQATT, CDR2 SNEGSKA (reference sequence). Of note for this clone: Its matching antigen is unknown.

V usage is TRBV20-1 and J usage is TRBJ1-5; a possible D gene is TRBD1 (5 bases). The sequenced material came from PBMCs. This TCR came from a man aged 18 to 29 in good health and CMV-seropositive. CDR3 coding DNA: TGCAGTGCTAGAGATAGAACAGGCCAGCATTTT. As protein: CSARDRTGQHF.